Listed below are T cell receptor beta chains from one sample, sequenced in a study of T cell repertoires in cytomegalovirus infection. These receptors have no identified antigens. From the reads, TCRdb called clonotypes with MiXCR, one entry per CDR3 protein. The sample consists of hundreds of thousands of distinct CDR3 sequences, around 35% of them appearing once. Specimen: cultured PBMCs, collected from culture after CMV antigen stimulation. The origin of the receptors is a human donor in good health (CMV status not recorded). Some clones in this sample may be carry-over from other donors' samples. The CDR3 runs from the conserved cysteine through the conserved F or W. D genes are given only for firm matches. Size tells how often a clone was seen (once, few, many) or the class of an expanded clone, and some rows leave it out.

v_call: TRBV19
j_call: TRBJ2-7
clone_size: few
d_call: TRBD2
cdr3_nt: TGTGCCAGTAGTCCAGGGACTAGCGGGACGCCCTACGAGCAGTACTTC
cdr3_aa: CASSPGTSGTPYEQYF

v_call: TRBV6-2/TRBV6-3
j_call: TRBJ2-1
clone_size: NA
d_call: TRBD2
cdr3_nt: TGTGCCAGCACTCTAGCGGGAGCCAATGAGCAGTTCTTC
cdr3_aa: CASTLAGANEQFF

v_call: TRBV18
j_call: TRBJ1-1
clone_size: once
d_call: TRBD1
cdr3_nt: TGTGCCAGCTCACCACCGACAGGGGGCCTTGAAGCTTTCTTT
cdr3_aa: CASSPPTGGLEAFF

v_call: TRBV18
j_call: TRBJ2-7
clone_size: NA
d_call: TRBD2
cdr3_nt: TGTGCCAGCTCACCTAGCGGGATACGAGCGGGGGAGCAGTACTTC
cdr3_aa: CASSPSGIRAGEQYF

v_call: TRBV7-2
j_call: TRBJ2-5
clone_size: many
d_call: NA
cdr3_nt: TGTGCCAGCAGCTCGACCTTTGTGGGAGAGACCCAGTACTTC
cdr3_aa: CASSSTFVGETQYF

v_call: TRBV6-1
j_call: TRBJ1-5
clone_size: few
d_call: TRBD1
cdr3_nt: TGTGCCAGCAGCCCAGGGACAGCCCAGCCCCAGCATTTT
cdr3_aa: CASSPGTAQPQHF

v_call: TRBV7-2
j_call: TRBJ2-2
clone_size: NA
d_call: TRBD1
cdr3_nt: TGTGCCAGCAGCTTAGAAGGACAGGTTCCCGGGGAGCTGTTTTTT
cdr3_aa: CASSLEGQVPGELFF

v_call: TRBV6-5
j_call: TRBJ1-2
clone_size: few
d_call: NA
cdr3_nt: TGTGCCAGCAGTTACGGGGAAGGCTACACCTTC
cdr3_aa: CASSYGEGYTF

v_call: TRBV4-3
j_call: TRBJ1-4
clone_size: NA
d_call: NA
cdr3_nt: TGCGCCAGCAGCCAAGATGGGAGTAGAAGGGGTGAAAAACTGTTTTTT
cdr3_aa: CASSQDGSRRGEKLFF

v_call: TRBV7-9
j_call: TRBJ1-3
clone_size: NA
d_call: NA
cdr3_nt: TGTGCCAGCAGCTTCAAAGAGGGAAACACCATATATTTT
cdr3_aa: CASSFKEGNTIYF

v_call: TRBV20-1
j_call: TRBJ2-5
clone_size: NA
d_call: TRBD2
cdr3_nt: TGCAGTGCTGGGCGGGAGGGAGAGACCCAGTACTTC
cdr3_aa: CSAGREGETQYF

v_call: TRBV19
j_call: TRBJ2-5
clone_size: NA
d_call: NA
cdr3_nt: TGTGCCAGTAAATTCCGGGGCTCACAAGAGACCCAGTACTTC
cdr3_aa: CASKFRGSQETQYF

v_call: TRBV7-8
j_call: TRBJ1-1
clone_size: few
d_call: NA
cdr3_nt: TGTGCCAGCAGCTTAGCGTCTCTATCGGGCACTGAAGCTTTCTTT
cdr3_aa: CASSLASLSGTEAFF

v_call: TRBV24-1
j_call: TRBJ2-1
clone_size: NA
d_call: NA
cdr3_nt: TGTGCCACCAGTGACTTACAGGGTAATGAGCAGTTCTTC
cdr3_aa: CATSDLQGNEQFF

v_call: TRBV19
j_call: TRBJ2-4
clone_size: NA
d_call: TRBD1
cdr3_nt: TGTGCCAGTAGTAACCGGGACAGTGGAGACATTCAGTACTTC
cdr3_aa: CASSNRDSGDIQYF

v_call: TRBV20-1
j_call: TRBJ2-7
clone_size: NA
d_call: TRBD2
cdr3_nt: TGCAGTGCTAGCAGAACGGGACTAGCGGGACGCCCGAGCTCCTACGAGCAGTACTTC
cdr3_aa: CSASRTGLAGRPSSYEQYF

v_call: TRBV4-1
j_call: TRBJ2-1
clone_size: NA
d_call: NA
cdr3_nt: TGCGCCAGCAGCCAAGCATCGGCGGGGCCCTACAATGAGCAGTTCTTC
cdr3_aa: CASSQASAGPYNEQFF

v_call: TRBV7-2
j_call: TRBJ2-1
clone_size: many
d_call: TRBD2
cdr3_nt: TGTGCCAGCAGACCGAGCGGGGTGGGCTCCTACAATGAGCAGTTCTTC
cdr3_aa: CASRPSGVGSYNEQFF

v_call: TRBV7-9
j_call: TRBJ2-5
clone_size: NA
d_call: NA
cdr3_nt: TGTGCCAGCAACACCAGGGTAGGGGAGACCCAGTACTTC
cdr3_aa: CASNTRVGETQYF

v_call: TRBV11-2
j_call: TRBJ1-5
clone_size: NA
d_call: NA
cdr3_nt: TGTGCCAGCAGCTTAGGGCAGCATCAGCCCCAGCATTTT
cdr3_aa: CASSLGQHQPQHF

v_call: TRBV4-1
j_call: TRBJ2-3
clone_size: once
d_call: NA
cdr3_nt: TGCGCCAGCAGCCAGGCGGGATACACAGATACGCAGTATTTT
cdr3_aa: CASSQAGYTDTQYF

v_call: TRBV19
j_call: TRBJ2-7
clone_size: NA
d_call: TRBD2
cdr3_nt: TGTGCCAGTAGTATTGCGGGAGGCTCCTACGAGCAGTACTTC
cdr3_aa: CASSIAGGSYEQYF

v_call: TRBV6-6
j_call: TRBJ2-7
clone_size: NA
d_call: NA
cdr3_nt: TGTGCCAGCAGTTACTCCGGGACGCCATACGAGCAGTACTTC
cdr3_aa: CASSYSGTPYEQYF

v_call: TRBV25-1
j_call: TRBJ1-5
clone_size: few
d_call: NA
cdr3_nt: TGTGCCAGCAGGGGCGAGGGGAATCAGCCCCAGCATTTT
cdr3_aa: CASRGEGNQPQHF

v_call: TRBV29-1
j_call: TRBJ2-3
clone_size: NA
d_call: NA
cdr3_nt: TGCAGCGTTGAAGTGGGGGCTTGGACAGATACGCAGTATTTT
cdr3_aa: CSVEVGAWTDTQYF

v_call: TRBV9
j_call: TRBJ2-3
clone_size: many
d_call: NA
cdr3_nt: TGTGCCAGCAGCGTAGGTGGTAGCGAGCCCACAGATACGCAGTATTTT
cdr3_aa: CASSVGGSEPTDTQYF

v_call: TRBV12-3/TRBV12-4
j_call: TRBJ1-1
clone_size: few
d_call: NA
cdr3_nt: TGTGCCAGCAGGTTCGGGTCTACGAGCACTGAAGCTTTCTTT
cdr3_aa: CASRFGSTSTEAFF

v_call: TRBV19
j_call: TRBJ2-5
clone_size: few
d_call: NA
cdr3_nt: TGTGCCAGTAGTATTTCCCAACAGGCGCAAGAGACCCAGTACTTC
cdr3_aa: CASSISQQAQETQYF

v_call: TRBV25-1
j_call: TRBJ2-5
clone_size: few
d_call: NA
cdr3_nt: TGTGCCAGCAGTGCCCGGACAAAACAAGAGACCCAGTACTTC
cdr3_aa: CASSARTKQETQYF

v_call: TRBV7-6
j_call: TRBJ2-5
clone_size: few
d_call: TRBD2
cdr3_nt: TGTGCCAGCAGCCCCGGACTAGCGGGAGGGACCCAGTACTTC
cdr3_aa: CASSPGLAGGTQYF

v_call: TRBV7-6
j_call: TRBJ1-2
clone_size: NA
d_call: NA
cdr3_nt: TGTGCCAGCAGCTTAGAGTCAACCCCGAACTATGGCTACACCTTC
cdr3_aa: CASSLESTPNYGYTF

v_call: TRBV19
j_call: TRBJ2-1
clone_size: few
d_call: NA
cdr3_nt: TGTGCCAGTAGAGAGGGGAACTACCGAGGGCGGCAGTTCTTC
cdr3_aa: CASREGNYRGRQFF

v_call: TRBV5-6
j_call: TRBJ2-5
clone_size: NA
d_call: NA
cdr3_nt: TGTGCCAGCAGTTCACCGGTCTCAAACCAAGAGACCCAGTACTTC
cdr3_aa: CASSSPVSNQETQYF

v_call: TRBV27
j_call: TRBJ2-7
clone_size: few
d_call: TRBD2
cdr3_nt: TGTGCCACCGCGGTCCTAGCGGGAGATTACGAGCAGTACTTC
cdr3_aa: CATAVLAGDYEQYF

v_call: TRBV7-2
j_call: TRBJ1-4
clone_size: NA
d_call: NA
cdr3_nt: TGTGCCAGCAGTCTAGAGCCGGGCCCTAGGCTGTTTTTT
cdr3_aa: CASSLEPGPRLFF

v_call: TRBV7-9
j_call: TRBJ2-5
clone_size: many
d_call: TRBD1
cdr3_nt: TGTGCCAGCAGCTCAACCAGGACAGGGGACTTCCAAGAGACCCAGTACTTC
cdr3_aa: CASSSTRTGDFQETQYF

v_call: TRBV19
j_call: TRBJ2-2
clone_size: NA
d_call: TRBD1
cdr3_nt: TGTGCCAGTAATCCGACAGGGAATACACCGGGGAGACGGCTGTTTTTT
cdr3_aa: CASNPTGNTPGRRLFF

v_call: TRBV27
j_call: TRBJ1-6
clone_size: once
d_call: TRBD1
cdr3_nt: TGTGCCAGCAGAGTAAATTCCGGGACAGGACAGGATTCACCCCTCCACTTT
cdr3_aa: CASRVNSGTGQDSPLHF

v_call: TRBV19
j_call: TRBJ1-1
clone_size: few
d_call: TRBD1
cdr3_nt: TGTGCCAGCAGTGGGACAGGGCCTGTTATGAACACTGAAGCTTTCTTT
cdr3_aa: CASSGTGPVMNTEAFF

v_call: TRBV23-1
j_call: TRBJ2-1
clone_size: NA
d_call: TRBD2
cdr3_nt: TGCGCCAGCAGTCAATTTTTTGCGGGAGACAGCCAATACAATGAGCAGTTCTTC
cdr3_aa: CASSQFFAGDSQYNEQFF

v_call: TRBV7-8
j_call: TRBJ2-7
clone_size: few
d_call: TRBD2
cdr3_nt: TGTGCCAGCAGCTTAGCTAGCTCTAGCGGATGGGAGCAGTACTTC
cdr3_aa: CASSLASSSGWEQYF

v_call: TRBV7-2
j_call: TRBJ2-2
clone_size: NA
d_call: TRBD2
cdr3_nt: TGTGCCAGCAGCCTCCTAGGGGCGGGAGTGGACACCGGGGAGCTGTTTTTT
cdr3_aa: CASSLLGAGVDTGELFF

v_call: TRBV7-9
j_call: TRBJ1-1
clone_size: few
d_call: NA
cdr3_nt: TGTGCCAGCAGCTTTTGGACCCTTTTCATCACTGAAGCTTTCTTT
cdr3_aa: CASSFWTLFITEAFF

v_call: TRBV6-8
j_call: TRBJ1-4
clone_size: NA
d_call: NA
cdr3_nt: TGTGCCAGCAGTTACTCGAATCCGGTGGTGAATGAAAAACTGTTTTTT
cdr3_aa: CASSYSNPVVNEKLFF

v_call: TRBV7-2
j_call: TRBJ1-1
clone_size: many
d_call: NA
cdr3_nt: TGTGCCAGCAGCATAAGAAGTGACAGGAACACTGAAGCTTTCTTT
cdr3_aa: CASSIRSDRNTEAFF